Listed below are T cell receptor beta chains from one sample, sequenced in a study of shared clonotypes between healthy human individuals. Clones were sequenced by immunoSEQ multiplex PCR, and TCRdb holds only the in-frame ones, with some missing. The sample has about 2 million clones, about 95% seen once. The sequencing input was naive CD4+ T cells sorted from blood. These receptors all stem from a man younger than 30 in good health. The CDR3 runs from the conserved cysteine through the conserved F or W. A D gene is named only where the DNA matches it firmly. Clone sizes are given selectively: once, few, many, or a class where the clone is expanded.

NA,TRBJ1-6,TRBD1,TRBV13,TGTGCCAGCAGGGGACAGGGGTACAATTCACCCCTCCACTTT,CASRGQGYNSPLHF
NA,TRBJ2-7,TRBD2,TRBV4-3,TGCGCCAGCAGCCCCCTGGTCGCGGGAGGCCAGCACGAGCAGTACTTC,CASSPLVAGGQHEQYF
NA,TRBJ1-6,NA,TRBV7-2,TGTGCCAGCAGCTTAGCGCGGATGGTAGATTCACCCCTCCACTTT,CASSLARMVDSPLHF
once,TRBJ2-1,NA,TRBV29-1,TGCAGCGTCGTCCCGAGCGGTAGTGAGCAGTTCTTC,CSVVPSGSEQFF
NA,TRBJ2-7,TRBD2,TRBV7-2,TGTGCCAGCAGCTTGCAAGCGGGAGGGCTGAGCGAGCAGTACTTC,CASSLQAGGLSEQYF
NA,TRBJ2-4,TRBD1,TRBV5-1,TGCGCCAGCAGCTCGGAGGGGACAGGGGTCGCCTCGGCCAAAAACATTCAGTACTTC,CASSSEGTGVASAKNIQYF
NA,TRBJ2-1,TRBD2,TRBV30,TGTGCCTGGAGTGTACGGGCTAGCGGGGGCCACAATGAGCAGTTCTTC,CAWSVRASGGHNEQFF
once,TRBJ1-1,NA,TRBV29-1,TGCAGCGTTGGCCTGACTGCTGAAGCTTTCTTT,CSVGLTAEAFF
once,TRBJ1-2,NA,TRBV7-2,TGTGCCAGCAGCTCCCTACAGGTCTACACCTTC,CASSSLQVYTF
NA,TRBJ2-7,TRBD1,TRBV6-4,TGTGCCAGCAGTGACTCGATCCCACAGGGGGACGAGCAGTACTTC,CASSDSIPQGDEQYF
NA,TRBJ2-7,TRBD1,TRBV10-3,TGTGCCATCAGCGCTATACAGGGGATTAACGAGCAGTACTTC,CAISAIQGINEQYF
NA,TRBJ2-3,NA,TRBV7-6,TGTGCCAGCAGCTTAGGAACTAGCACAGATACGCAGTATTTT,CASSLGTSTDTQYF
NA,TRBJ2-5,TRBD2,TRBV5-1,TGCGCCAGCAGCCTTAGCGGGAATCAAGAGACCCAGTACTTC,CASSLSGNQETQYF
NA,TRBJ1-3,NA,TRBV4-1,TGCGCCAGCAGCCAGTTAAGGACGGTCCCAAAAGGGAACACCATATATTTT,CASSQLRTVPKGNTIYF
NA,TRBJ2-1,TRBD2,TRBV2,TGTGCCAGCAGCCTCAGACTAGCGGGAGCCCAGGGGTCTTACAATGAGCAGTTCTTC,CASSLRLAGAQGSYNEQFF
NA,TRBJ2-7,NA,TRBV28,TGTGCCAGCAGTTATCACGGGGGAGGCTACGAGCAGTACTTC,CASSYHGGGYEQYF
NA,TRBJ1-5,NA,TRBV4-1,TGCGCCAGCAGCCAAGAAGGTCGAAGCAATCAGCCCCAGCATTTT,CASSQEGRSNQPQHF
NA,TRBJ2-2,TRBD2,TRBV7-9,TGTGCCAGCAGCCCCCGGGGGGAAAGGGACACCGGGGAGCTGTTTTTT,CASSPRGERDTGELFF
NA,TRBJ2-2,NA,TRBV2,TGTGCCAGCAGTGGGGGGGAAGTGGTCCCCGGGGAGCTGTTTTTT,CASSGGEVVPGELFF
NA,TRBJ1-2,NA,TRBV5-1,TGCGCCAGCAGCCTGGGAACAGGTTTAGCGGGCGGCTACACCTTC,CASSLGTGLAGGYTF
NA,TRBJ1-1,NA,TRBV7-9,TGTGCCAGCAGCCTCATACGTTACCAGACAGGAGGTGGTAACACTGAAGCTTTCTTT,CASSLIRYQTGGGNTEAFF
NA,TRBJ2-7,TRBD1,TRBV2,TGTGCCAGCAGTCCGGGACAGGGTTTTGGCGAGCAGTACTTC,CASSPGQGFGEQYF
NA,TRBJ2-3,TRBD2,TRBV18,TGTGCCAGCTCACCAATTCAAGCGGGAGGAGATACGCAGTATTTT,CASSPIQAGGDTQYF
NA,TRBJ1-3,NA,TRBV25-1,TGTGCCAGCACTGACTTCTCTGGAAACACCATATATTTT,CASTDFSGNTIYF
NA,TRBJ1-2,NA,TRBV19,TGTGCCGCACAGCAAACCTCCTATGGCTACACCTTC,CAAQQTSYGYTF
NA,TRBJ1-5,NA,TRBV28,TGTGCCAGCAGTTTGAGCTACGGGACGGATTATAGCAATCAGCCCCAGCATTTT,CASSLSYGTDYSNQPQHF
NA,TRBJ1-1,NA,TRBV6-6,TGTGCCAGCAGTTCCCCCAGGGACCGCATCGAAGCTTTCTTT,CASSSPRDRIEAFF